This T cell receptor beta chain derives from a study of CD8 T cells in ankylosing spondylitis. Findings and caveats of the study: A number of the motif variants had already been described in reactive arthritis synovial fluid and blood. There was a TCR beta motif, made of fewer than 10 highly homologous variants, that appeared characteristic of ankylosing spondylitis blood. Significantly higher representation of disease-linked clones was reported for matched ankylosing spondylitis synovial fluid.

This clonotype was recorded at least ten times. Its antigen is not identified. The CDR3 runs to 14 residues. The V gene's germline CDR1 is LGHDT and CDR2 YNNKEL (reference sequence). V lost 0 bases and J lost 6, with 9 bases in between. 5'-RACE, quantitative and with molecular barcodes, yielded the TCR beta libraries. TCRdb fed the 5' RACE reads into MiXCR, producing one record per CDR3 protein. The sample has fewer than 250,000 distinct CDR3 sequences, under 12% seen once. Sample: blood, either unsorted or a sorted T cell fraction (not recorded which). The chain employs TRBV3-1 and TRBJ2-1; no clear D gene. The receptor was derived from a male donor with ankylosing spondylitis or in good health (not recorded which). The CDR3: CASSQDSRVNEQFF. The DNA for the CDR3 is TGTGCCAGCAGCCAAGATTCTAGGGTCAATGAGCAGTTCTTC.